This T cell receptor (beta chain) was recovered during a study of tumor and adjacent non-tumor tissue in lung cancer. Study at large: There were 11 to 13 adenocarcinoma, 2 squamous cell carcinoma and 1 small cell lung cancer cases.

For this clonotype: Antigen: not known.

Trimming took 6 bases from V and 4 from J, leaving 12 bases between them. The CDR3 totals 13 residues. Study observations and caveats: Tumor repertoires had a smaller top 100 clone share than normal lung.

RNA was extracted from bulk tissue without any cell sorting. A modified ARM-PCR protocol with three rounds of nested PCR amplified TCRbeta. TCRdb itself ran the multiplex PCR reads through MiXCR, one entry per CDR3 protein. The data show approximately 140,000 distinct CDR3 sequences, with approximately 70% seen just once and over 15% held by the top ten. This sequence joins TRBV12-3 or TRBV12-4 and TRBJ1-2; D is unclear. The source is a man aged 55 to 70 with small cell lung cancer. Sequences were obtained from lung tumor tissue. The CDR3 nucleotides are TGTGCCAGCAGCCACAGCCGTTTCTATGGCTACACCTTC. Its translation is CASSHSRFYGYTF.